The source of this T cell receptor beta chain is a study of cytomegalovirus exposure and HLA in healthy donors. The study, taken as a whole, reports: Differences between HLA loci emerged in a later analysis of TCR association rates, with DRB1 most and HLA-C fewest. According to an earlier analysis, most TCR beta V segments yielded productive rearrangements about 90% or about 30% of the time. Excluded were some V segments that proved indistinguishable, including TRBV6-2 and TRBV6-3.

Researchers ran the PCR with 60 Vbeta and 13 Jbeta primers. The table came from immunoSEQ multiplex PCR; TCRdb's copy has only in-frame clones and leaves some out. The repertoire holds under 150,000 clones, 80% seen once, with 2.5% in the top ten. Concerning this clone itself: The target antigen is unknown.

The germline V gene encodes CDR1 MNHNY and CDR2 SVGAGI (reference sequence). V was shortened by 6 bases and J by 2 bases, with 13 bases between the two germline ends. CDR3 length: 14 amino acids. The rearrangement uses TRBV6-6 and TRBJ2-5; no reliable D call. This sequence originates from a man aged 25-40 years in good health and CMV-seronegative. Source material: PBMCs. CDR3 nucleotide sequence: TGTGCCAGCAGGATCCCGGCCGGGCAAGAGACCCAGTACTTC. It yields the protein CASRIPAGQETQYF.